The rows below give T cell receptor beta chains drawn from one sample of a study of OX40 agonist ivuxolimab in advanced cancers. The assay was immunoSEQ multiplex PCR, and TCRdb's table has in-frame clones only and misses some. Here the sample spans under 80,000 clones, around 90% being singletons. The specimen comprised CD4+ or CD8+ T cells sorted from blood, sampled in a trial of the OX40 agonist ivuxolimab. These receptors were obtained from an adult with an advanced solid tumor such as melanoma, head and neck, liver or kidney cancer. Both conserved end residues are part of each CDR3. The order of the fields is D gene, clone size, J gene, V gene, CDR3 protein, CDR3 DNA. A D gene is named only where the DNA matches it firmly. Not all rows give a size; the values are once, few, many and, for expanded clones, a class.

TRBD2,.,TRBJ2-7,TRBV5-4,CASGIGGSVYEQYF,TGTGCCAGCGGGATCGGGGGGAGCGTGTACGAGCAGTACTTC
.,.,TRBJ2-2,TRBV7-9,CASHGNTGELFF,TGTGCCAGCCATGGGAACACCGGGGAGCTGTTTTTT
.,.,TRBJ2-2,TRBV2,CASRRGPNGELFF,TGTGCCAGCAGGAGGGGACCAAACGGGGAGCTGTTTTTT
TRBD2,.,TRBJ2-1,TRBV2,CASSVQRGYYNEQFF,TGTGCCAGCAGTGTGCAGCGGGGATATTACAATGAGCAGTTCTTC
.,.,TRBJ1-5,TRBV6-5,CASSAYQPQHF,TGTGCCAGCAGTGCCTATCAGCCCCAGCATTTT
TRBD1,.,TRBJ1-4,TRBV28,CASSDRAMGNEKLFF,TGTGCCAGCTCGGACAGGGCAATGGGAAATGAAAAACTGTTTTTT
TRBD1,.,TRBJ1-5,TRBV19,CASTPRQGNQPQHF,TGTGCCAGTACACCCCGACAGGGAAATCAGCCCCAGCATTTT
TRBD1,.,TRBJ1-3,TRBV30,CAWSQTGGLAGNTIYF,TGTGCCTGGAGTCAGACAGGGGGATTAGCTGGAAACACCATATATTTT
.,.,TRBJ1-1,TRBV29-1,CSVDQYDTEAFF,TGCAGCGTTGACCAATACGACACTGAAGCTTTCTTT
.,.,TRBJ1-4,TRBV6-1,CASSALGSNEKLFF,TGTGCCAGCAGTGCATTAGGTTCTAATGAAAAACTGTTTTTT
.,once,TRBJ2-7,TRBV2,CASSGGYPYEQYF,TGTGCCAGCAGTGGAGGGTACCCCTACGAGCAGTACTTC
.,.,TRBJ2-6,TRBV5-1,CASRGVVSEANVLTF,TGCGCCAGCAGGGGGGTGGTGTCGGAGGCCAACGTCCTGACTTTC
TRBD1,.,TRBJ1-1,TRBV5-1,CASSFGTGGSEAFF,TGCGCCAGCAGCTTTGGAACAGGGGGCTCTGAAGCTTTCTTT
.,.,TRBJ2-7,TRBV6-1,CASSEGWESYEQYF,TGTGCCAGCAGTGAAGGCTGGGAATCCTACGAGCAGTACTTC
TRBD2,.,TRBJ2-5,TRBV2,CASSGWSGSGETQYF,TGTGCCAGCAGTGGGTGGAGCGGGAGCGGAGAGACCCAGTACTTC
.,.,TRBJ2-6,TRBV7-8,CASSSYLSGANVLTF,TGTGCCAGCAGCTCCTACCTCTCTGGGGCCAACGTCCTGACTTTC
TRBD2,.,TRBJ2-3,TRBV2,CASKRLAGTQYF,TGTGCCAGCAAGAGACTAGCGGGTACGCAGTATTTT
.,.,TRBJ2-3,TRBV27,CASRWRAEDTQYF,TGTGCGAGCAGGTGGCGGGCCGAAGATACGCAGTATTTT
.,.,TRBJ2-5,TRBV6-6,CASSYPQMGVETQYF,TGTGCCAGCAGTTACCCCCAGATGGGTGTGGAGACCCAGTACTTC
TRBD2,.,TRBJ2-1,TRBV28,CASSSPGLAGGYNEQFF,TGTGCCAGCAGTTCCCCCGGACTAGCGGGAGGCTATAATGAGCAGTTCTTC
TRBD1,.,TRBJ1-2,TRBV19,CASSPRTGVNYGYTF,TGTGCCAGTAGTCCACGGACAGGAGTAAACTATGGCTACACCTTC
.,.,TRBJ2-1,TRBV6-1,CASSAGSDSGYNEQFF,TGTGCCAGCAGTGCAGGGAGCGACAGTGGATACAATGAGCAGTTCTTC
.,.,TRBJ1-2,TRBV2,CASSAKTVGGYGYTF,TGTGCCAGCAGTGCGAAGACAGTCGGAGGGTATGGCTACACCTTC
TRBD2,.,TRBJ2-1,TRBV9,CASSVGPGGDEQFF,TGTGCCAGCAGCGTAGGCCCGGGAGGGGATGAGCAGTTCTTC
.,.,TRBJ2-1,TRBV19,CASSLKGKEQFF,TGTGCCAGTAGTCTAAAGGGAAAAGAGCAGTTCTTC
.,few,TRBJ2-7,TRBV7-9,CASSVSPTSYEQYF,TGTGCCAGCAGCGTATCGCCCACCTCCTACGAGCAGTACTTC
TRBD1,.,TRBJ1-2,TRBV28,CASSSQGAGYGYTF,TGTGCCAGCAGTTCTCAGGGGGCAGGGTATGGCTACACCTTC
TRBD2,.,TRBJ2-3,TRBV27,CASTLRLAGTDTQYF,TGTGCCAGCACCCTAAGACTAGCGGGCACAGATACGCAGTATTTT
TRBD2,few,TRBJ2-2,TRBV5-4,CASSNSGSSTGELFF,TGTGCCAGCAGCAACAGCGGGAGTAGCACCGGGGAGCTGTTTTTT
TRBD2,.,TRBJ2-5,TRBV29-1,CSVEVREGTETQYF,TGCAGCGTTGAAGTGCGGGAGGGAACGGAGACCCAGTACTTC
TRBD1,.,TRBJ1-1,TRBV7-9,CASSYAGQGRAFF,TGTGCCAGCAGCTACGCCGGACAGGGTCGAGCTTTCTTT
.,.,TRBJ1-4,TRBV5-1,CASSITGSTNEKLFF,TGCGCCAGCAGTATCACGGGCTCAACTAATGAAAAACTGTTTTTT
.,.,TRBJ2-5,TRBV6-1,CASRSQGETQYF,TGTGCCAGCAGAAGCCAGGGTGAGACCCAGTACTTC
.,.,TRBJ1-2,TRBV5-4,CASSLEQGLSYGYTF,TGTGCCAGCAGCTTGGAACAGGGCCTTTCCTATGGCTACACCTTC
TRBD2,.,TRBJ2-1,TRBV29-1,CSVEASSGSRLEQFF,TGCAGCGTTGAGGCGTCTAGCGGGAGTAGGCTTGAGCAGTTCTTC
.,.,TRBJ1-5,TRBV6-6,CASSLGHQGQPQHF,TGTGCCAGCAGTTTAGGACACCAGGGGCAGCCCCAGCATTTT
TRBD1,.,TRBJ2-7,TRBV11-2,CASRRTGSGGTYEQYF,TGTGCCAGCAGAAGGACAGGGTCCGGTGGGACCTACGAGCAGTACTTC
TRBD2,.,TRBJ2-5,TRBV9,CASSVAGGDIQETQYF,TGTGCCAGCAGCGTAGCGGGAGGCGATATACAAGAGACCCAGTACTTC
.,.,TRBJ2-7,TRBV4-1,CASSQVWLEQYF,TGCGCCAGCAGCCAAGTTTGGCTTGAGCAGTACTTC
TRBD2,.,TRBJ2-1,TRBV14,CASSLGLALNENEQFF,TGTGCCAGCAGCCTAGGACTAGCGCTGAACGAGAATGAGCAGTTCTTC